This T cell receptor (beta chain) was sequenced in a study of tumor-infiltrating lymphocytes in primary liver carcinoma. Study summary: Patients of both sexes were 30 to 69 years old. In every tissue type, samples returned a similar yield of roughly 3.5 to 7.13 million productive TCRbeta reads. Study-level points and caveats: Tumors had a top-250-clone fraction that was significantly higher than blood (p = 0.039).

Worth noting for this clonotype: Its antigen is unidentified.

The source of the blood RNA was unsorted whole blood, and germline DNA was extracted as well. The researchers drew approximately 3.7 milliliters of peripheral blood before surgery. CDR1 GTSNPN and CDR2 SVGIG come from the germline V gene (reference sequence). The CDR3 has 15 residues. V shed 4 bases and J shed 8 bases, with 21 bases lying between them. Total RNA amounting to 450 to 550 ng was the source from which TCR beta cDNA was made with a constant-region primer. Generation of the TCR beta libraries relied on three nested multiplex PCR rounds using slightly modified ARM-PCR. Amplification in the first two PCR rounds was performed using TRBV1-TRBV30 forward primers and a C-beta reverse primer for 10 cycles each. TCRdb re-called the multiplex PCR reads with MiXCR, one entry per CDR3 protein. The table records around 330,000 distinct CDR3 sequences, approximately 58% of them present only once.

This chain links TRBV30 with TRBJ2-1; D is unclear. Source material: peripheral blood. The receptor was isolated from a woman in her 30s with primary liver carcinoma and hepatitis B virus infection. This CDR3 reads CAWTPLRSAFDEQFF. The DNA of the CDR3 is TGTGCCTGGACCCCACTGAGGTCGGCTTTCGATGAGCAGTTCTTC.